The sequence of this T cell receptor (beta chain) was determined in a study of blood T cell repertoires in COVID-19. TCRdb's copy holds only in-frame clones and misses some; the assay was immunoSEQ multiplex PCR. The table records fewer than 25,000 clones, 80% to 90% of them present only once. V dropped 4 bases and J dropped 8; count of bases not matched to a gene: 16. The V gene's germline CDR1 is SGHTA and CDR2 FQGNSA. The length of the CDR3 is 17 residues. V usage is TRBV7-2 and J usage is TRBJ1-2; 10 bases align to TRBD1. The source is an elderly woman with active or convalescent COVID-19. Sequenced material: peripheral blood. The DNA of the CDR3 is TGTGCCAGCAGCTACAAATTGACAGGGGGCGGTAGCTACGGCTACACCTTC. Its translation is CASSYKLTGGGSYGYTF. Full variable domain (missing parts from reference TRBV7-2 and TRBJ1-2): GAGVSQSPSNKVTEKGKDVELRCDPISGHTALYWYRQSLGQGLEFLIYFQGNSAPDKSGLPSDRFSAERTGGSVSTLTIQRTQQEDSAVYLCASSYKLTGGGSYGYTFGSGTRLTVV.